The present entry profiles one T cell receptor beta chain with its context. This specimen includes other DNA sequences encoding the same CDR3. Germline loops: CDR1 SGHRS, CDR2 YFSETQ. The ends were cut back, 1 base at V and 1 base at J, with 11 bases in the middle. The CDR3 spans 15 residues. The data derive from a study of blood T cell repertoires in COVID-19. Study details: The cDNA or gDNA used as material had been derived from T cells, B-cell-depleted T cells, or PBMCs.

Only in-frame clones appear in the TCRdb table, and some are missing; sequencing was by immunoSEQ multiplex PCR. In the table there are some 330,000 clones, under 90% of which are singletons. Input material: peripheral blood. This receptor was obtained from a woman in her 30s with COVID-19, enrolled during active disease. The chain recombines TRBV5-1 with TRBJ1-1; D possibly corresponds to TRBD1 (6 bases). CDR3 DNA sequence: TGCGCCAGCAGCTTGACAGGGTCTCGGAACACTGAAGCTTTCTTT. It translates to CASSLTGSRNTEAFF. The variable domain in full, with the rest retrieved from reference TRBV5-1 and TRBJ1-1, is KAGVTQTPRYLIKTRGQQVTLSCSPISGHRSVSWYQQTPGQGLQFLFEYFSETQRNKGNFPGRFSGRQFSNSRSEMNVSTLELGDSALYLCASSLTGSRNTEAFFGQGTRLTVV.